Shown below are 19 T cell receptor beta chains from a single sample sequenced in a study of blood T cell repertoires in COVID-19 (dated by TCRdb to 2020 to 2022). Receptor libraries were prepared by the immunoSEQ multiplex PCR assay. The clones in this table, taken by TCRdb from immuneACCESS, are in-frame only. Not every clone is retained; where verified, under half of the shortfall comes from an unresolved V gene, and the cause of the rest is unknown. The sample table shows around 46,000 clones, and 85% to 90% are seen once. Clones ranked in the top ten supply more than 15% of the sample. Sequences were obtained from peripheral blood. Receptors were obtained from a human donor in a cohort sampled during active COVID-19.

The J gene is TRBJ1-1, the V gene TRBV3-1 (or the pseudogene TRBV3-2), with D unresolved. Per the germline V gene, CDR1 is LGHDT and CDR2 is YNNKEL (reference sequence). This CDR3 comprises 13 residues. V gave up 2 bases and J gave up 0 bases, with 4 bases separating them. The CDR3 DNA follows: TGTGCCAGCAGCCAAATAGTGAACACTGAAGCTTTCTTT. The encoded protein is CASSQIVNTEAFF.

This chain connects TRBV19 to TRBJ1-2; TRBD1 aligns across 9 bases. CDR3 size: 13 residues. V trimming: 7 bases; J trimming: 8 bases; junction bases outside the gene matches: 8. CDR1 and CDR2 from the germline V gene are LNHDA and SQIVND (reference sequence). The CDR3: CASNRWTGEGYTF. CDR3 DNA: TGTGCCAGTAATCGTTGGACAGGGGAAGGCTACACCTTC.

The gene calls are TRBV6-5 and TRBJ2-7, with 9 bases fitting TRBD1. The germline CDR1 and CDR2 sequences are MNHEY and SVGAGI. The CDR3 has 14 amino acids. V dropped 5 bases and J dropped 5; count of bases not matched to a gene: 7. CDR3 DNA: TGTGCCAGCAGTCCGGGACAGGGAATCCACGAGCAGTACTTC. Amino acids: CASSPGQGIHEQYF.

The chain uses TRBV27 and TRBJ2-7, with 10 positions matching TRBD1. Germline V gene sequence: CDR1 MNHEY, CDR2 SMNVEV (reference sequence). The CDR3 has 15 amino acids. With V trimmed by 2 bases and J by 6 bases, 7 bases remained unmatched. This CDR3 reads CASSLPGQGRAEQYF. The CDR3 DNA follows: TGTGCCAGCAGTTTACCGGGACAGGGGAGGGCCGAGCAGTACTTC.

DNA of the CDR3: TGCGCCAGCAGCCAAGATAACAGCTATGGCTACACCTTC. This sequence encodes CASSQDNSYGYTF. The chain couples TRBV4-1 to TRBJ1-2; D is undetermined. V shed 0 bases and J shed 4 bases, with 6 bases lying between them. The germline gives CDR1 MGHRA, CDR2 YSYEKL. This CDR3 is 13 amino acids long.

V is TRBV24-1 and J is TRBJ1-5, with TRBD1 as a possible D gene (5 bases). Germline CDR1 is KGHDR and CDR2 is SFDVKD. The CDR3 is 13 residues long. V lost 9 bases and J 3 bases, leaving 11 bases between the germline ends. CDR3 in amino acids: CATQGWFNQPQHF. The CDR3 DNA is TGTGCCACCCAGGGCTGGTTCAATCAGCCCCAGCATTTT.

In nucleotides, the CDR3 is TGTGCCAGCAGCTTAGGGGCCGAGGGCTACACCTTC. This gives the protein CASSLGAEGYTF. This chain joins TRBV7-9 and TRBJ1-2, with unresolved D. This CDR3 spans 12 amino acids. In germline, CDR1 is SEHNR, CDR2 FQNEAQ (reference sequence). V was cut by 1 base and J by 8 bases, with 8 bases left in between.

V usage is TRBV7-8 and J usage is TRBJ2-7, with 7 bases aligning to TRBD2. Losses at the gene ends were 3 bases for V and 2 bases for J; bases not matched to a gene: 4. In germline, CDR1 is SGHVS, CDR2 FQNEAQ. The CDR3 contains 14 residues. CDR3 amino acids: CASSFALAAYEQYF. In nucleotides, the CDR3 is TGTGCCAGCAGCTTTGCTCTAGCGGCCTACGAGCAGTACTTC.

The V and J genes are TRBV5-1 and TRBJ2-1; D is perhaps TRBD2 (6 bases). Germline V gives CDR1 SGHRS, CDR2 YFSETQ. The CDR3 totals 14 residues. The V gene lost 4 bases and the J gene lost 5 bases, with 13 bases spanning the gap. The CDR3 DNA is TGCGCCAGCAGCCGCGGTACGGGAGACAATGAGCAGTTCTTC. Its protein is CASSRGTGDNEQFF. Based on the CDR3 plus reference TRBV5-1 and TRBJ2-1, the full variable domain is KAGVTQTPRYLIKTRGQQVTLSCSPISGHRSVSWYQQTPGQGLQFLFEYFSETQRNKGNFPGRFSGRQFSNSRSEMNVSTLELGDSALYLCASSRGTGDNEQFFGPGTRLTVL.

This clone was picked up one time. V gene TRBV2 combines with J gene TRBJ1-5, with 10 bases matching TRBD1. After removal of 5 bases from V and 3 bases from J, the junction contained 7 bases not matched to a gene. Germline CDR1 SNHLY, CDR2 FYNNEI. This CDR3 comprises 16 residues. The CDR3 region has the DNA TGTGCCAGCAGTTACCCCGGGACAGGGGACAATCAGCCCCAGCATTTT. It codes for CASSYPGTGDNQPQHF. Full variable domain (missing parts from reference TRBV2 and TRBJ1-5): EPEVTQTPSHQVTQMGQEVILRCVPISNHLYFYWYRQILGQKVEFLVSFYNNEISEKSEIFDDQFSVERPDGSNFTLKIRSTKLEDSAMYFCASSYPGTGDNQPQHFGDGTRLSIL.

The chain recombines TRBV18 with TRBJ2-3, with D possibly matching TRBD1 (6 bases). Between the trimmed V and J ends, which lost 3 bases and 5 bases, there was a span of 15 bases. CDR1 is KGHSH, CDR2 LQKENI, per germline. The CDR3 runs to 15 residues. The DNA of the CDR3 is TGTGCCAGCTCACCGGGGGCCTTACGAGAAGATACGCAGTATTTT. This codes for CASSPGALREDTQYF.

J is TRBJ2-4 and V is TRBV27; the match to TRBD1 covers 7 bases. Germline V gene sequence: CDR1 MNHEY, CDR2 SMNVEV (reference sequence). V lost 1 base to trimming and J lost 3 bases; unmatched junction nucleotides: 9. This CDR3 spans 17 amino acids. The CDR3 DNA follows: TGTGCCAGCAGTTTATGGCAACAGGGGTTGGGCAAAAACATTCAGTACTTC. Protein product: CASSLWQQGLGKNIQYF.

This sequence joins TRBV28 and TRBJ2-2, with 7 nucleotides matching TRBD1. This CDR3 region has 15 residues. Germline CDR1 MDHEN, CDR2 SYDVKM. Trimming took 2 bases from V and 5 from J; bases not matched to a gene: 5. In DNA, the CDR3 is TGTGCCAGCAGTTTACAGGGGGTAAGGACCGGGGAGCTGTTTTTT. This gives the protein CASSLQGVRTGELFF.

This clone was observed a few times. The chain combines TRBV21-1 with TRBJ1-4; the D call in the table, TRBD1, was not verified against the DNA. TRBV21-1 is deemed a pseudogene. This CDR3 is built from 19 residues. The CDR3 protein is CASSKARDGDRGRDEKLFF. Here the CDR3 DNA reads TGTGCCAGCAGCAAAGCGAGGGATGGCGACAGGGGGCGAGATGAAAAACTGTTTTTT.

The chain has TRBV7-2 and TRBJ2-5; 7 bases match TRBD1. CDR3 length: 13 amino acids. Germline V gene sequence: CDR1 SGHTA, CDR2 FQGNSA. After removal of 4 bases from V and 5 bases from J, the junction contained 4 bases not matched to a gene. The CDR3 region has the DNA TGTGCCAGCAGCTCGATGACAGGGGAGACCCAGTACTTC. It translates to CASSSMTGETQYF.

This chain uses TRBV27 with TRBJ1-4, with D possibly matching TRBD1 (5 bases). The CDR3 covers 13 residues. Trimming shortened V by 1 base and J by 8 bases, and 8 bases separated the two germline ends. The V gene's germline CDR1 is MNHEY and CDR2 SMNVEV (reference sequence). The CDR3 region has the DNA TGTGCCAGCAGTTTATGGGGGGGAGAAAAACTGTTTTTT. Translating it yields CASSLWGGEKLFF.

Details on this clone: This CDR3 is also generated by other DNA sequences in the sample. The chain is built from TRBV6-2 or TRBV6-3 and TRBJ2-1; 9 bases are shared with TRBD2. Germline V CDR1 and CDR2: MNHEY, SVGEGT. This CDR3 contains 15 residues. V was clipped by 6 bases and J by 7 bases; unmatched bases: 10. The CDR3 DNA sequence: TGTGCCAGCAGCCCGGCGGGGGGGGGTGGGAATGAGCAGTTCTTC. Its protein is CASSPAGGGGNEQFF.

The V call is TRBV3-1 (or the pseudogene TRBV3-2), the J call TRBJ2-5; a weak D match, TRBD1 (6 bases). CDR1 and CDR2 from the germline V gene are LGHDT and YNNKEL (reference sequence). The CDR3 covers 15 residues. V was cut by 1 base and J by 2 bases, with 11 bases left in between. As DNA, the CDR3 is TGTGCCAGCAGCCAAGCCGGGACACCACAAGAGACCCAGTACTTC. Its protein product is CASSQAGTPQETQYF.

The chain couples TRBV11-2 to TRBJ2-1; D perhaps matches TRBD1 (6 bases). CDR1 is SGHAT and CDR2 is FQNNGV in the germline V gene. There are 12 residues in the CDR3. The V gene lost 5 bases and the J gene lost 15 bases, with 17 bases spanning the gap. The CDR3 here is CASSARDTFTFF. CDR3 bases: TGTGCCAGCAGCGCCCGGGACACCTTCACGTTCTTC.